The TCR beta chain described here comes from a study of cytomegalovirus exposure and HLA in healthy donors. The CDR3 has 15 residues. V shed 7 bases and J shed 12 bases, with 22 bases lying between them. Per germline, CDR1 MNHEY and CDR2 SVGAGI. Both 60 Vbeta primers and 13 Jbeta primers went into the PCR. Produced via immunoSEQ multiplex PCR; TCRdb's table is partial and in-frame only. The sample includes 150,000 to 200,000 clones, around 87% of them seen just once. The V call is TRBV6-5, the J call TRBJ1-6, with TRBD1 as a possible D gene (5 bases). The TCR comes from a woman under 30 in good health and CMV-seronegative. Sequenced material: PBMCs. CDR3 sequence: CASNPLAQGGVPLHF. CDR3 nucleotide sequence: TGTGCCAGCAACCCTTTGGCCCAGGGTGGGGTACCCCTCCACTTT.